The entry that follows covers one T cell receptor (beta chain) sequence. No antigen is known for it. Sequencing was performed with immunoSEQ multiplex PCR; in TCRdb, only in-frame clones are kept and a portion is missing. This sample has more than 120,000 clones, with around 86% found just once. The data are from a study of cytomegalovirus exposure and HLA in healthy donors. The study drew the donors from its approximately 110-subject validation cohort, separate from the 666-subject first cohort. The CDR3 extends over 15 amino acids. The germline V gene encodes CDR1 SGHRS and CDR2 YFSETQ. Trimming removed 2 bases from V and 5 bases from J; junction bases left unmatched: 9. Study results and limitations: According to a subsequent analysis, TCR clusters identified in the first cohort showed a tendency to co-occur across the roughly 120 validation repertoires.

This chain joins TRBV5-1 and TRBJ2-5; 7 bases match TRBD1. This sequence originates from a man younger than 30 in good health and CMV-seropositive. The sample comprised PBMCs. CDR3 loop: CASSFPPTGDETQYF. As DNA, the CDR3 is TGCGCCAGCAGCTTCCCCCCAACAGGGGACGAGACCCAGTACTTC.